This T cell receptor (beta chain) was found in a study of a mutant IDH1 vaccine in newly diagnosed glioma. Turning to the study itself: Former treatment meant radiotherapy, temozolomide, or both; the majority had gotten both.

Time point defined: week 11, during vaccination. Every vaccination contained 300 ug of the mutant IDH1 20-mer peptide and was paired with topical imiquimod. The data were produced by immunoSEQ multiplex PCR, yet TCRdb's version contains in-frame clones alone and is incomplete. This sample has 95,000 to 120,000 clones, with 90% found just once. V lost 6 bases and J lost 8; bases outside the gene matches: 14. Germline V gene data show CDR1 as MNHEY and CDR2 as SMNVEV (reference sequence). The CDR3 runs 15 residues. In regard to this clone: The target antigen is unknown.

The specimen was PBMCs, collected from a glioma patient whose treatment included an IDH1 peptide vaccine. The TCR comes from a woman between 50 and 59 years old with glioma. The chain has TRBV27 and TRBJ1-2; TRBD1 matches 8 bases. In nucleotides, the CDR3 is TGTGCCAGCAGCCTCACTGACAGGGGCCGGGGGGGCTACACCTTC. Encoded protein: CASSLTDRGRGGYTF.